The T cell receptor (beta chain) described here comes from a study of early T cells in non-severe SARS-CoV-2 infection. Molecules of cDNA were individually given unique molecular identifiers that were attached to them. Using its own MiXCR run on the 5' RACE reads, TCRdb lists one record per CDR3 protein. The data contain roughly 93,000 distinct CDR3 sequences, roughly 9.6% of them singletons. V lost 2 bases, J lost 8 bases, and 12 bases lay in between. Per the germline V gene, CDR1 is SGHTA and CDR2 is FQGNSA. The length of the CDR3 is 13 residues. This TCR was recovered from an adult who was a healthcare worker with PCR-confirmed SARS-CoV-2 infection or an uninfected control (not recorded which). The sequenced sample was whole blood. The chain joins TRBV7-2 to TRBJ2-5; the D is unclear. The DNA of the CDR3 is TGTGCCAGCAGCTTACCCCTCGCAAGTACCCAGTACTTC. Amino acids: CASSLPLASTQYF.